A selection of T cell receptor beta chains follows, all from one sample in a study of blood T cell repertoires in COVID-19. Measured with immunoSEQ multiplex PCR; TCRdb has only the in-frame clones, and not every one. The profile shows nearly 350,000 clones, roughly 90% of them singletons. Sequenced input: peripheral blood. All receptors derive from a woman aged 70-85 years with COVID-19, enrolled during active disease. The CDR3 runs from the conserved cysteine through the conserved F or W. D genes are given only for firm matches. Clone size is stated in some rows and not others, as once, few, many or a class when expanded.

.,.,TRBV5-1,TRBJ1-1,CASSREGMNTEAFF,TGCGCCAGCAGTCGGGAGGGGATGAACACTGAAGCTTTCTTT
.,.,TRBV27,TRBJ1-6,CASRPSWGRSNSPLHF,TGTGCCAGCAGACCGAGCTGGGGGAGGTCTAATTCACCCCTCCACTTT
.,.,TRBV12-3/TRBV12-4,TRBJ2-1,CASSLRPHEQFF,TGTGCCAGCAGTTTGAGGCCCCATGAGCAGTTCTTC
.,.,TRBV27,TRBJ2-7,CASKQGPLYEQYF,TGTGCCAGCAAACAGGGTCCGTTATACGAGCAGTACTTC
.,.,TRBV9,TRBJ2-4,CASSVAPAGAKNIQYF,TGTGCCAGCAGCGTAGCTCCCGCGGGGGCCAAAAACATTCAGTACTTC
TRBD1,.,TRBV6-5,TRBJ1-1,CASNGQGGTEAFF,TGTGCCAGCAATGGACAGGGAGGGACTGAAGCTTTCTTT
TRBD1,once,TRBV5-5,TRBJ1-5,CASSLDYRGGQPQHF,TGTGCCAGCAGCTTGGATTACAGGGGTGGGCAGCCCCAGCATTTT
TRBD1,.,TRBV4-1,TRBJ1-1,CASSHLGTNRGNTEAFF,TGCGCCAGCAGCCACCTCGGAACCAACAGGGGGAACACTGAAGCTTTCTTT
.,.,TRBV29-1,TRBJ1-1,CSAQGGRNTEAFF,TGCAGCGCCCAGGGAGGCCGGAACACTGAAGCTTTCTTT
.,.,TRBV30,TRBJ2-4,CAWSVYVSQGAKNIQYF,TGTGCCTGGAGTGTATATGTAAGCCAGGGAGCCAAAAACATTCAGTACTTC
TRBD1,.,TRBV5-6,TRBJ1-5,CASSLATGGQPQHF,TGTGCCAGCAGCTTGGCGACAGGGGGCCAGCCCCAGCATTTT